This T cell receptor (beta chain) is drawn from a study of PD-1 blockade in classical Hodgkin lymphoma. Study details: Patients were treated with nivolumab at 3 mg/kg, and this was given intravenously every 2 weeks. Study results and limitations: CD4+ TCR diversity, unlike CD8+, climbed significantly by C4D1. Newly diagnosed patients and complete responders had comparable diversity at baseline. Reports indicated that newly diagnosed patients had lower baseline TCR diversity than healthy donors did.

A remark on this clone: What it binds is unknown.

TCRdb's copy holds only in-frame clones and misses some; the assay was immunoSEQ multiplex PCR. The repertoire holds fewer than 55,000 clones, 80% seen once, with approximately 18% in the top ten. V was cut by 0 bases and J by 0 bases, with 9 bases left in between. Germline V gene data show CDR1 as LNHDA and CDR2 as SQIVND (reference sequence). This CDR3 has 16 residues. Stated time point: cycle 4 day 1 (C4D1), after five to seven weeks of nivolumab. There was relapse after autologous stem cell transplantation in every patient, and there was variation in brentuximab vedotin exposure. This TCR was recovered from a human donor with classical Hodgkin lymphoma. The V gene is TRBV19, the J gene TRBJ2-1, with a possible D match to TRBD2 (6 bases). The material sequenced was peripheral blood mononuclear cells (PBMCs), taken before the fourth cycle of nivolumab. The CDR3 DNA follows: TGTGCCAGTAGTATAGAGGGGGGAAGCTCCTACAATGAGCAGTTCTTC. This encodes CASSIEGGSSYNEQFF.